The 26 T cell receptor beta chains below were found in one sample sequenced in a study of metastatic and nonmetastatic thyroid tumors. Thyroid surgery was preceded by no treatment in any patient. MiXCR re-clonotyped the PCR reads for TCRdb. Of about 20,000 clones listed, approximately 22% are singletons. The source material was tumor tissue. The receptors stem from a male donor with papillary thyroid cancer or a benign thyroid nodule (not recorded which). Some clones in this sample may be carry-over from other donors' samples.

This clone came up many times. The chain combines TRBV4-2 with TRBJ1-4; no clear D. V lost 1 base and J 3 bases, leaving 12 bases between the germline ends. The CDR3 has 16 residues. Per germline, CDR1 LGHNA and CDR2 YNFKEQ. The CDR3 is CASSQGSFGSNEKLFF. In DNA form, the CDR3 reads TGTGCCAGCAGCCAAGGATCGTTTGGGTCTAATGAAAAACTGTTTTTT.

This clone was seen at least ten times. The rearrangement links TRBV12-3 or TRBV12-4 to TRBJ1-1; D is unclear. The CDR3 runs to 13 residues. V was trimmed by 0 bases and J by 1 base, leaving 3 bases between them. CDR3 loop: CASSLAGNTEAFF. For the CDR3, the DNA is TGTGCCAGCAGTTTAGCAGGGAACACTGAAGCTTTCTTT.

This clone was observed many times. The CDR3 is CASSLDGLAAYEQYF. CDR3 nucleotide sequence: TGTGCCAGCAGCCTGGATGGACTAGCGGCCTACGAGCAGTACTTC. The chain joins TRBV3-1 to TRBJ2-7; TRBD2 matches 10 bases. V shed 4 bases and J 2 bases; nucleotides not matched to a gene: 5. The CDR3 runs to 15 residues. CDR1 is LGHDT and CDR2 is YNNKEL in the germline V gene (reference sequence).

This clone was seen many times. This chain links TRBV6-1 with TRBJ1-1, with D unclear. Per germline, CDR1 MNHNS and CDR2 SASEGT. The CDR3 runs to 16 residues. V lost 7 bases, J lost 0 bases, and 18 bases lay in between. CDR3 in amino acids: CASIYVSGLMNTEAFF. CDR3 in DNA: TGTGCCAGCATCTACGTGAGCGGACTCATGAACACTGAAGCTTTCTTT.

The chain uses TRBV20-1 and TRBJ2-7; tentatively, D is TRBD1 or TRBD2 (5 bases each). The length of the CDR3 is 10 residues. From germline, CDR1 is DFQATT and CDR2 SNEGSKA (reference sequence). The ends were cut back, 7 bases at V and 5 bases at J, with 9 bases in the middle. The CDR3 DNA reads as TGCAGTGTCCAGGGACACGAGCAGTACTTC. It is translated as CSVQGHEQYF.

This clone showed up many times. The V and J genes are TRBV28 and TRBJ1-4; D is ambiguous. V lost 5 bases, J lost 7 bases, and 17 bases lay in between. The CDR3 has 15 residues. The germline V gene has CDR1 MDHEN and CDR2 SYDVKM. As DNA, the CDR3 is TGTGCCAGCAGTCAGTCCGGGATGGTTTTTGAAAAACTGTTTTTT. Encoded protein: CASSQSGMVFEKLFF. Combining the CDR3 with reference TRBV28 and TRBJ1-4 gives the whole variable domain DVKVTQSSRYLVKRTGEKVFLECVQDMDHENMFWYRQDPGLGLRLIYFSYDVKMKEKGDIPEGYSVSREKKERFSLILESASTNQTSMYLCASSQSGMVFEKLFFGSGTQLSVL.

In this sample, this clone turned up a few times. The CDR3 nucleotides are TGTGCCAGCAGTTCTTTCCGGGACAGGGGATGTGCTTTCTTT. This encodes CASSSFRDRGCAFF. The J gene is TRBJ1-1, the V gene TRBV6-5; 10 nucleotides align to TRBD1. The CDR3 loop spans 14 amino acids. Germline V gene data show CDR1 as MNHEY and CDR2 as SVGAGI. The V segment lost 4 bases and the J segment 11 bases; nucleotides outside the gene matches: 10.

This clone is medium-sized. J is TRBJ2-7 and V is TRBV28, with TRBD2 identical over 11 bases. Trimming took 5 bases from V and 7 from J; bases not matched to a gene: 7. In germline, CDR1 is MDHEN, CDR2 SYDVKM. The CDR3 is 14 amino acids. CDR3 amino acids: CASSTGLAVFEQYF. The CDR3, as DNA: TGTGCCAGCAGTACGGGACTAGCGGTCTTTGAGCAGTACTTC.

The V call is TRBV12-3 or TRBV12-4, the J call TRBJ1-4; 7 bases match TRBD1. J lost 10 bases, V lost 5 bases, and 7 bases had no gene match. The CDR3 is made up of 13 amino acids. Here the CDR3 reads CASSPTGDAKLFF. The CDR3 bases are TGTGCCAGCAGTCCCACAGGGGATGCAAAACTGTTTTTT.

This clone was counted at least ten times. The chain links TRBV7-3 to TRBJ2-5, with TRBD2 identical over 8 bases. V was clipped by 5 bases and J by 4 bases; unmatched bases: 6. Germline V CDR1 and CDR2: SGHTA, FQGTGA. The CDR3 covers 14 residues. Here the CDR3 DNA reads TGTGCCAGCAGCCCGGGACTAGAGGTAGAGACCCAGTACTTC. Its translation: CASSPGLEVETQYF.

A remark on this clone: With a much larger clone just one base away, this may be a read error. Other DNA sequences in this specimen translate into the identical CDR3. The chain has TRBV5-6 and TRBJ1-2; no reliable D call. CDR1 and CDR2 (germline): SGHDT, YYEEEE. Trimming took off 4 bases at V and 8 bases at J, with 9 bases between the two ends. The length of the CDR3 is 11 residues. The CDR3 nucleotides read TGTGCCAGCAGCGTGACGGAGGGCTACACCTTC. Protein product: CASSVTEGYTF.

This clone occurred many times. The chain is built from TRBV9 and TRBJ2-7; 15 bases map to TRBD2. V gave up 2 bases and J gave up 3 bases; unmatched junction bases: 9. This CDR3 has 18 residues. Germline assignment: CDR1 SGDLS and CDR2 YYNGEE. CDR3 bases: TGTGCCAGCAGCGTCGCCGGGGGACTAGCGGGGGGTCACTACGAGCAGTACTTC. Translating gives CASSVAGGLAGGHYEQYF.

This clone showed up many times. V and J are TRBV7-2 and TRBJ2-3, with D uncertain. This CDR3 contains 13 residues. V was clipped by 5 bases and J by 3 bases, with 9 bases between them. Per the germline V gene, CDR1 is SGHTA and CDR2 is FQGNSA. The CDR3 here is CASSPLGTDTQYF. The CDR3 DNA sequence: TGTGCCAGCAGCCCCTTAGGGACAGATACGCAGTATTTT.

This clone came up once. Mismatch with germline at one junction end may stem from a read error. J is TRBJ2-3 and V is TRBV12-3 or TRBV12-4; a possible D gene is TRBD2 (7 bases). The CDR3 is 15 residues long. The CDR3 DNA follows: TGTGCCACCAGTCGGGGAGGGGGTAGGTCAGATACGCAGTATTTT. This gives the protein CATSRGGGRSDTQYF.

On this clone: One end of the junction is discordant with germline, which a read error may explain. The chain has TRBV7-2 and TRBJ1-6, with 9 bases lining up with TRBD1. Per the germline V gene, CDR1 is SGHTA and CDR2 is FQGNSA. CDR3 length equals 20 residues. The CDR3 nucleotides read TGTGCCAGCAGCTTATCGATTGGTGGGGGACAGGGAAAATTATATTCAGCCCTCCACTTT. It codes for CASSLSIGGGQGKLYSALHF.

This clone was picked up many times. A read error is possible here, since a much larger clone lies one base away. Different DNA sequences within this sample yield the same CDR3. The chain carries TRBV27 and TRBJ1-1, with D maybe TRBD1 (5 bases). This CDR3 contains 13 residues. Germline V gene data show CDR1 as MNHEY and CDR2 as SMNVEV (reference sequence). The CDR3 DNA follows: TGTGCCAGCAGCACCCCAGGGAACACTGAAGCCTTCTTT. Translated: CASSTPGNTEAFF.

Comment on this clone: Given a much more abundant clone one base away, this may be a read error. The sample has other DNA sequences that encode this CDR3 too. CDR3 residues: CASSSTAGDPGDEQFF. DNA of the CDR3: TGTGCCAGCAGCTCCACAGCGGGAGATCCTGGCGATGAGCAGTTCTTC. The rearrangement joins TRBV11-1 to TRBJ2-1; 8 bases are shared with TRBD2. This CDR3 has 16 residues. J was trimmed by 8 bases and V by 4 bases; bases with no gene match: 13. The germline CDR1 and CDR2 sequences are SGHAT and FQDESV (reference sequence).

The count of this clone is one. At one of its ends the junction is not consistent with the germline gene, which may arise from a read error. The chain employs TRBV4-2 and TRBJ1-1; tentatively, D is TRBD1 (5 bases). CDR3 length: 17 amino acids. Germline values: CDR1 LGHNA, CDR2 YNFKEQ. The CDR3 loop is CASTPESVLRGGTEAVF. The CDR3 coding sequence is TGTGCCAGCACACCTGAATCAGTGTTGAGGGGTGGCACTGAAGCTGTCTTT.

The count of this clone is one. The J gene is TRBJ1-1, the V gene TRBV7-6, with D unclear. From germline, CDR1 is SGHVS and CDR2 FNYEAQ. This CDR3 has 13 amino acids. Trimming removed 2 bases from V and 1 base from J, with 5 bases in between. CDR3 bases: TGTGCCAGCAGCTTATCTGAGAACACTGAAGCTTTCTTT. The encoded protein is CASSLSENTEAFF.

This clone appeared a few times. Here the CDR3 reads CASSDWTGTYEQYF. CDR3 DNA: TGTGCCAGCAGTGACTGGACAGGGACTTACGAGCAGTACTTC. The chain employs TRBV2 and TRBJ2-7, with 8 bases identical to TRBD1. This CDR3 comprises 14 residues. Germline CDR1 SNHLY, CDR2 FYNNEI. V was clipped by 3 bases and J by 4 bases; unmatched bases: 5.

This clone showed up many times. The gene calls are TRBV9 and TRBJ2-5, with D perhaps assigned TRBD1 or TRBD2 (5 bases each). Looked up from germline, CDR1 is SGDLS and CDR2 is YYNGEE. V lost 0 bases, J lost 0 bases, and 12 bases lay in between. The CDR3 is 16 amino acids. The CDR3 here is CASSVVGGTYQETQYF. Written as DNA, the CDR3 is TGTGCCAGCAGCGTAGTTGGGGGAACGTACCAAGAGACCCAGTACTTC.

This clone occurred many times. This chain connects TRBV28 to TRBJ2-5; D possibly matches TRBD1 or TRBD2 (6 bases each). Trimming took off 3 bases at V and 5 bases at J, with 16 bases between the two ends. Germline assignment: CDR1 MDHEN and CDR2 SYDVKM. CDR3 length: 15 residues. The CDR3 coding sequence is TGTGCCAGCAGTTTCGCTGGGGGGCGCCGGGAGACCCAGTACTTC. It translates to CASSFAGGRRETQYF. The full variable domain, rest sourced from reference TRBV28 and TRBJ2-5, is DVKVTQSSRYLVKRTGEKVFLECVQDMDHENMFWYRQDPGLGLRLIYFSYDVKMKEKGDIPEGYSVSREKKERFSLILESASTNQTSMYLCASSFAGGRRETQYFGPGTRLLVL.

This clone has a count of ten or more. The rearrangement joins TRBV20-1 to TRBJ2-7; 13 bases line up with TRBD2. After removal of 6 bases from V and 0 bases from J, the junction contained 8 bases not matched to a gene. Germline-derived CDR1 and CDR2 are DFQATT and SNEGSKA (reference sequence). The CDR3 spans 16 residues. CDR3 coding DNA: TGCAGTGCCCGGGGACTAGCGGGACGCCTCTCCTACGAGCAGTACTTC. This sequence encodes CSARGLAGRLSYEQYF.

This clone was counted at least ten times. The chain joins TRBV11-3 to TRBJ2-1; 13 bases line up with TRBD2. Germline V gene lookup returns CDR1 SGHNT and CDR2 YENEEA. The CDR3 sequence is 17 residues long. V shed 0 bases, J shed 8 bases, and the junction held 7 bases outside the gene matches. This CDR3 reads CASSLDHGLAGADEQFF. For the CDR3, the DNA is TGTGCCAGCAGCTTAGATCACGGACTAGCGGGAGCTGATGAGCAGTTCTTC.

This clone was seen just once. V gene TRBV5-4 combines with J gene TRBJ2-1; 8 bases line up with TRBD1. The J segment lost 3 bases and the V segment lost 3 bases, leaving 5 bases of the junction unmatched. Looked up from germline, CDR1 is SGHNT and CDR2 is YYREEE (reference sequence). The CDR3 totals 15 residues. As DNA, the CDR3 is TGTGCCAGCAGCTCCGGGACAGGAGACTACAATGAGCAGTTCTTC. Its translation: CASSSGTGDYNEQFF.

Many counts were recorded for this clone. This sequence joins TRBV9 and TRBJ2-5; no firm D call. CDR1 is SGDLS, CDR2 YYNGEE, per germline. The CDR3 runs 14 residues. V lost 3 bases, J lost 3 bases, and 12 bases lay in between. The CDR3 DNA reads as TGTGCCAGCAGCGGGGCAGATTCCAAAGAGACCCAGTACTTC. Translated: CASSGADSKETQYF.